The clone carrying this TCR beta chain appeared a single time. V was shortened by 1 base and J by 0 bases, with 4 bases between the two germline ends. The CDR3 totals 14 residues. From germline, CDR1 is SNHLY and CDR2 FYNNEI. Data came from immunoSEQ multiplex PCR; TCRdb stores just in-frame clones and leaves some out. Here the sample spans fewer than 25,000 clones, roughly 90% being singletons. This entry comes from a study of T cell changes during pregnancy in multiple sclerosis. The sequence derives from a female donor in good health, enrolled as a control in a pregnancy study. This specimen consisted of CD8+ T cells from peripheral blood mononuclear cells, obtained in the third trimester of pregnancy. The chain combines TRBV2 with TRBJ1-5; no clear D. Here the CDR3 DNA reads TGTGCCAGCAGTGAAGGAGATAGCAATCAGCCCCAGCATTTT. This gives the protein CASSEGDSNQPQHF.